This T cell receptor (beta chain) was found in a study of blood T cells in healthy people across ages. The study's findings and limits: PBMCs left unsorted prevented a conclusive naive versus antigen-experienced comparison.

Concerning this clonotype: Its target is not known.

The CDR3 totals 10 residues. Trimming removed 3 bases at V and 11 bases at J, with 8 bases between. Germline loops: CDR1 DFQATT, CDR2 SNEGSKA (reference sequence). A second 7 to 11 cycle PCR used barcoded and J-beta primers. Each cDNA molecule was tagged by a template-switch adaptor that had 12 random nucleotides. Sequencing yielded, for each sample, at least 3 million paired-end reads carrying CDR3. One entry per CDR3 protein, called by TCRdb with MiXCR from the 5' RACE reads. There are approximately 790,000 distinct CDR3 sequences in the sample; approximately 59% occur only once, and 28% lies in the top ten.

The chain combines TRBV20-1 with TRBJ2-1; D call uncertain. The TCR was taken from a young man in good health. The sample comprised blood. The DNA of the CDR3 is TGCAGTGCTAGGGCGAACCAGCAGTTCTTC. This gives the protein CSARANQQFF.